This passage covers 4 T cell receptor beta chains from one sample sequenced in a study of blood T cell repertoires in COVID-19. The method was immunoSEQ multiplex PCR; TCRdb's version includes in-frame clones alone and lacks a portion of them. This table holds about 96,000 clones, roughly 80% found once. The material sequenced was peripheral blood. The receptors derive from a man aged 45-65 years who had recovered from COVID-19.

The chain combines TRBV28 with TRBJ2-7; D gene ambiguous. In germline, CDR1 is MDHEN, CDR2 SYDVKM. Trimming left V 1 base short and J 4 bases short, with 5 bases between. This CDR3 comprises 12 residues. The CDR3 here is CASSLSQYEQYF. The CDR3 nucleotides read TGTGCCAGCAGTTTATCCCAGTACGAGCAGTACTTC.

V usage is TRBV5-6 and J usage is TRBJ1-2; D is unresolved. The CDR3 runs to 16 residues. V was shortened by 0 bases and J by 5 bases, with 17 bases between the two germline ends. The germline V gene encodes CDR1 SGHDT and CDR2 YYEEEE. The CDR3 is CASSLAVSSQLYGYTF. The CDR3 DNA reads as TGTGCCAGCAGCTTGGCGGTGAGCTCCCAACTTTATGGCTACACCTTC.

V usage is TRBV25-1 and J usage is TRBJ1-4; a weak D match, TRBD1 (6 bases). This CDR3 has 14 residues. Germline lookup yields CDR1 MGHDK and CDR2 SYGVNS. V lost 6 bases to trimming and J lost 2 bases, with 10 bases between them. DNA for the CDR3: TGTGCCAGCAGCGTGCAGGGGACTAATGAAAAACTGTTTTTT. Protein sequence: CASSVQGTNEKLFF.

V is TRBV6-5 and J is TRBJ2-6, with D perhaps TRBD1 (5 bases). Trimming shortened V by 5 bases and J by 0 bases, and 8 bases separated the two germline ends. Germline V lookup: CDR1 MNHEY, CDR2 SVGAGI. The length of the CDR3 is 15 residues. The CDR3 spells CASSLDSSGANVLTF. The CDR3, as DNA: TGTGCCAGCAGTCTTGACAGCTCTGGGGCCAACGTCCTGACTTTC.